The clone carrying this T cell receptor (beta chain) is large (0.1 to 1%) by share. In the authors' methods: The assay estimated nucleated cells by amplifying reference gene primers. Sequenced by immunoSEQ multiplex PCR; TCRdb stores in-frame clones only, minus some. The DNA was the basis for D and trimming; V, J and clone size are from that table. The sample has some 100,000 clones; about nine tenths are singletons. The entry originates in a study of blood T cell repertoires in COVID-19. Across the whole study: Spain, Italy and the United States supplied samples that represented acute and convalescent COVID-19. Sources were T cells, B-cell-depleted T cells, or PBMCs; the material itself was cDNA or gDNA.

The CDR3 covers 17 residues. The receptor comes from a human donor in a cohort sampled during active COVID-19. Sequenced sample: peripheral blood. V usage is TRBV21-1 and J usage is TRBJ1-4; TRBD1 was called by the table and not checked on the DNA. TRBV21-1 is an annotated pseudogene. The CDR3 is CASSKGVRGLTNEKLFF. For the CDR3, the DNA is TGTGCCAGCAGCAAAGGTGTCAGGGGGTTGACTAATGAAAAACTGTTTTTT.